This T cell receptor (beta chain) was recovered during a study of blood T cells in healthy people across ages. Findings and limits, study-wide: Among long-lived donors, naive CD4+ cells were more numerous and diversity higher than in aged donors.

The authors ran a second PCR of roughly 6 to 12 cycles using a sample-barcoded 5' primer and a J-beta primer mix. MiXCR, run by TCRdb on the 5' RACE reads, gives a single entry per CDR3 protein. The top ten clones hold about 2.9% of a sample with approximately 780,000 distinct CDR3 sequences, roughly 25% of them seen once. The CDR3 totals 15 residues. V was pared by 3 bases and J by 1 base, with 12 bases between. Germline lookup yields CDR1 SGHTA and CDR2 FQGTGA. This clonotype was found a few times. Its antigen is unidentified. These data also featured in a second study, about T cells of mothers and their children. Turning to that study: Five or six children and their three healthy Caucasian mothers were the donors. Comparable shaping of TCR recombination output by thymic selection was observed in related and unrelated pairs.

The sequence came from a boy aged 5-17 years in good health. This chain connects TRBV7-3 to TRBJ2-5; D might be TRBD1 (7 bases). Sequencing used blood. The CDR3 DNA is TGTGCCAGCAGCTTTCAGGGGGGCAGCCAAGAGACCCAGTACTTC. Translating gives CASSFQGGSQETQYF.